The 30 T cell receptor beta chains below were found in one sample sequenced in a study of cytomegalovirus exposure and HLA in healthy donors. Both 60 Vbeta primers and 13 Jbeta primers went into the PCR. Profiled with immunoSEQ multiplex PCR; TCRdb holds only in-frame clones, not every one. Found here are 240,000 or so clones, 82% of them singletons; the top ten hold roughly 5%. Sequencing was performed on PBMCs. The receptors stem from a woman aged 40 to 50 in good health and CMV-seropositive.

V is TRBV6-1 and J is TRBJ2-5, with TRBD1 matching over 11 bases. Germline V gene lookup returns CDR1 MNHNS and CDR2 SASEGT. Trimming removed 3 bases from V and 5 bases from J; junction bases left unmatched: 8. This CDR3 region has 16 residues. DNA of the CDR3: TGTGCCAGCAGTGACCGCGGACAGGGGGCTGGGGAGACCCAGTACTTC. As protein: CASSDRGQGAGETQYF.

V gene TRBV18 combines with J gene TRBJ1-5; TRBD1 agrees at 10 bases. Germline V gene sequence: CDR1 KGHSH, CDR2 LQKENI. The CDR3 totals 16 residues. V shed 0 bases and J 6 bases; nucleotides not matched to a gene: 5. The CDR3 sequence is CASSPPNWTGGQPQHF. The DNA for the CDR3 is TGTGCCAGCTCACCACCGAACTGGACAGGGGGTCAGCCCCAGCATTTT. The complete variable domain, with remaining parts taken from reference TRBV18 and TRBJ1-5, reads NAGVMQNPRHLVRRRGQEARLRCSPMKGHSHVYWYRQLPEEGLKFMVYLQKENIIDESGMPKERFSAEFPKEGPSILRIQQVVRGDSAAYFCASSPPNWTGGQPQHFGDGTRLSIL.

The chain uses TRBV30 and TRBJ1-3; possibly TRBD1 for D (5 bases). CDR3 length: 13 amino acids. The V gene lost 4 bases and the J gene lost 11 bases, with 18 bases spanning the gap. Germline lookup yields CDR1 GTSNPN and CDR2 SVGIG (reference sequence). For the CDR3, the DNA is TGTGCCTGGACGGGCTCGACCCAGGGCGCCATATATTTT. It yields the protein CAWTGSTQGAIYF.

The CDR3 DNA follows: TGTGCCAGCGCTGGGGGGTCCGATGAAGCTTTCTTT. Its protein is CASAGGSDEAFF. V and J are TRBV7-9 and TRBJ1-1, with D perhaps matching TRBD1 (5 bases). Per germline, CDR1 SEHNR and CDR2 FQNEAQ (reference sequence). V shed 8 bases and J shed 7 bases, with 14 bases lying between them. CDR3 length: 12 residues.

In regard to this clone: The sample holds other DNA sequences that translate to the same CDR3. The V and J genes are TRBV25-1 and TRBJ1-6; 7 positions agree with TRBD1. V lost 8 bases to trimming and J lost 13 bases; unmatched junction nucleotides: 8. Germline V lookup: CDR1 MGHDK, CDR2 SYGVNS. CDR3 size: 12 residues. The CDR3 DNA follows: TGTGCCAGCGGGACAGCCATTTCCCCCCTCCACTTT. Protein product: CASGTAISPLHF. Drawing the rest from reference TRBV25-1 and TRBJ1-6, the complete variable domain is EADIYQTPRYLVIGTGKKITLECSQTMGHDKMYWYQQDPGMELHLIHYSYGVNSTEKGDLSSESTVSRIRTEHFPLTLESARPSHTSQYLCASGTAISPLHFGNGTRLTVT.

A few counts support this clone. This chain uses TRBV5-1 with TRBJ2-3; 8 bases map to TRBD2. CDR1 SGHRS and CDR2 YFSETQ come from the germline V gene. The CDR3 has 14 amino acids. V lost 0 bases, J lost 4 bases, and 1 base stayed unmatched. Here the CDR3 DNA reads TGCGCCAGCAGCTTGGGAGCGGGAGCAGATACGCAGTATTTT. Translating gives CASSLGAGADTQYF.

The chain has TRBV10-3 and TRBJ1-1; D call uncertain. CDR1 is ENHRY, CDR2 SYGVKD, per germline. Trimming took off 2 bases at V and 6 bases at J, with 7 bases between the two ends. CDR3 length: 12 amino acids. This CDR3 is CAISEGSAEAFF. CDR3 nucleotides: TGTGCCATCAGTGAGGGGAGTGCTGAAGCTTTCTTT.

This clone was observed a single time. This chain links TRBV11-2 with TRBJ2-1; D unresolved. Trimming removed 1 base at V and 5 bases at J, with 6 bases between. This CDR3 contains 13 residues. Germline V lookup: CDR1 SGHAT, CDR2 FQNNGV. The CDR3 protein is CASSLGQNNEQFF. The CDR3, as DNA: TGTGCCAGCAGCTTAGGCCAGAACAATGAGCAGTTCTTC.

The rearrangement joins TRBV5-4 to TRBJ2-2; unclear D gene. Germline-derived CDR1 and CDR2 are SGHNT and YYREEE (reference sequence). Trimming removed 3 bases at V and 6 bases at J, with 9 bases between. The CDR3 loop spans 13 amino acids. CDR3 coding DNA: TGTGCCAGCAGCTCTTGGGCCCCCGGGGAGCTGTTTTTT. It codes for CASSSWAPGELFF.

The chain recombines TRBV6-5 with TRBJ1-3, with a possible D match to TRBD1 (6 bases). The CDR3 loop spans 14 amino acids. V gave up 2 bases and J gave up 1 base, with 6 bases separating them. Germline V CDR1 and CDR2: MNHEY, SVGAGI. CDR3 bases: TGTGCCAGCAGTTACACAGGGTCTGGAAACACCATATATTTT. It translates to CASSYTGSGNTIYF.

The chain employs TRBV4-3 and TRBJ1-4, with D perhaps TRBD1 (6 bases). This CDR3 region has 15 residues. V was trimmed by 1 base and J by 5 bases, leaving 11 bases between them. Germline lookup yields CDR1 LGHNA and CDR2 YSLEER. CDR3 in amino acids: CASSQVQGPNEKLFF. The CDR3 nucleotides read TGCGCCAGCAGCCAAGTACAGGGTCCGAATGAAAAACTGTTTTTT.

The chain employs TRBV18 and TRBJ2-1, with TRBD1 as a possible D gene (6 bases). Trimming took off 3 bases at V and 0 bases at J, with 9 bases between the two ends. The CDR3 loop spans 15 amino acids. CDR1 and CDR2 (germline): KGHSH, LQKENI. The DNA of the CDR3 is TGTGCCAGCTCACCTAGGACAGCCTCCTACAATGAGCAGTTCTTC. Translation: CASSPRTASYNEQFF.

The chain uses TRBV4-3 and TRBJ2-7; TRBD1 agrees at 11 bases. With 1 base clipped from V and 4 bases from J, the junction kept 6 bases outside the gene matches. The length of the CDR3 is 16 residues. Germline V gene sequence: CDR1 LGHNA, CDR2 YSLEER. CDR3 amino acids: CASSQGTGGLTYEQYF. CDR3 DNA: TGCGCCAGCAGCCAAGGGACAGGGGGCCTGACTTACGAGCAGTACTTC.

The V and J genes are TRBV10-3 and TRBJ1-1; possibly TRBD1 for D (6 bases). This CDR3 has 15 amino acids. The ends were cut back, 2 bases at V and 5 bases at J, with 15 bases in the middle. Per the germline V gene, CDR1 is ENHRY and CDR2 is SYGVKD. The CDR3 nucleotides are TGTGCCATCAGTGAGATTCCAGGGGCAAGGACTGAAGCTTTCTTT. Translated, it gives CAISEIPGARTEAFF.

The V and J genes are TRBV5-1 and TRBJ1-2; the D is unclear. Germline CDR1 is SGHRS and CDR2 is YFSETQ. This CDR3 spans 16 amino acids. V was clipped by 3 bases and J by 0 bases, with 15 bases between them. The CDR3 here is CASSSGDSRSNYGYTF. In DNA form, the CDR3 reads TGCGCCAGCAGCTCCGGGGATAGTAGATCTAACTATGGCTACACCTTC. Based on the CDR3 plus reference TRBV5-1 and TRBJ1-2, the full variable domain is KAGVTQTPRYLIKTRGQQVTLSCSPISGHRSVSWYQQTPGQGLQFLFEYFSETQRNKGNFPGRFSGRQFSNSRSEMNVSTLELGDSALYLCASSSGDSRSNYGYTFGSGTRLTVV.

Regarding this clone: In the same sample, other DNA sequences code for this CDR3. The chain couples TRBV4-2 to TRBJ2-4; unclear D gene. This CDR3 spans 15 amino acids. With 0 bases removed from V and 3 bases from J, the gap between germline ends came to 9 bases. Germline lookup yields CDR1 LGHNA and CDR2 YNFKEQ. As DNA, the CDR3 is TGTGCCAGCAGCCAAGAAGGAGCCGGCAAAAACATTCAGTACTTC. Its protein product is CASSQEGAGKNIQYF.

This clone has a single count. The chain is built from TRBV5-1 and TRBJ2-7, with 7 bases identical to TRBD1. The CDR3 has 15 amino acids. Per germline, CDR1 SGHRS and CDR2 YFSETQ. The V segment lost 0 bases and the J segment 4 bases; nucleotides outside the gene matches: 7. The CDR3 spells CASSLGSGTAYEQYF. The CDR3 nucleotides read TGCGCCAGCAGCTTGGGCTCCGGGACAGCATACGAGCAGTACTTC.

The rearrangement uses TRBV5-4 and TRBJ2-5; D is possibly TRBD2 (7 bases). The V end lost 4 bases, the J end lost 7 bases, and 17 bases lay between the germline ends. There are 14 residues in the CDR3. Germline assignment: CDR1 SGHNT and CDR2 YYREEE (reference sequence). The DNA of the CDR3 is TGTGCCAGCAGCGGCGCGGGGGCCCCGGGGACCCAGTACTTC. It yields the protein CASSGAGAPGTQYF.

The chain recombines TRBV5-4 with TRBJ1-3; D perhaps matches TRBD1 (6 bases). This CDR3 contains 15 residues. Per germline, CDR1 SGHNT and CDR2 YYREEE (reference sequence). Trimming removed 1 base from V and 2 bases from J, with 10 bases in between. This CDR3 is CASSLRGGTGNTIYF. CDR3 DNA: TGTGCCAGCAGCTTGAGGGGGGGCACTGGAAACACCATATATTTT. The entire variable domain, with the rest obtained from reference TRBV5-4 and TRBJ1-3, is as follows: ETGVTQSPTHLIKTRGQQVTLRCSSQSGHNTVSWYQQALGQGPQFIFQYYREEENGRGNFPPRFSGLQFPNYSSELNVNALELDDSALYLCASSLRGGTGNTIYFGEGSWLTVV.

The chain combines TRBV11-1 with TRBJ2-5; D is unclear. The CDR3 is 13 residues long. The V gene's germline CDR1 is SGHAT and CDR2 FQDESV (reference sequence). Trimming shortened V by 6 bases and J by 0 bases, and 8 bases separated the two germline ends. The DNA of the CDR3 is TGTGCCAGCAGAATCGACTACCAAGAGACCCAGTACTTC. Translated: CASRIDYQETQYF.

The chain is built from TRBV9 and TRBJ2-6; D gene ambiguous. V was pared by 1 base and J by 0 bases, with 5 bases between. Germline V gene lookup returns CDR1 SGDLS and CDR2 YYNGEE. This CDR3 contains 15 residues. CDR3 DNA sequence: TGTGCCAGCAGCGTAACTGACTCTGGGGCCAACGTCCTGACTTTC. Its translation is CASSVTDSGANVLTF.

V gene TRBV2 combines with J gene TRBJ1-2; 9 positions match TRBD1. This CDR3 has 12 residues. V dropped 5 bases and J dropped 12; count of bases not matched to a gene: 7. CDR1 and CDR2 (germline): SNHLY, FYNNEI. CDR3 nucleotide sequence: TGTGCCAGCAGTTTAGGACAGGGGAGGGACACCTTC. The encoded protein is CASSLGQGRDTF.

This sequence joins TRBV6-6 and TRBJ2-1; TRBD1 agrees at 7 bases. The CDR3 is 13 residues long. Germline V gene lookup returns CDR1 MNHNY and CDR2 SVGAGI (reference sequence). Trimming at V came to 4 bases and at J to 4 bases, leaving 1 base not matched to a gene. CDR3 amino acids: CASSSQGYNEQFF. The CDR3 bases are TGTGCCAGCAGTTCACAGGGGTACAATGAGCAGTTCTTC.

The chain couples TRBV4-1 to TRBJ2-1; 10 bases are a match to TRBD2. The CDR3 is 16 amino acids. Germline loops: CDR1 MGHRA, CDR2 YSYEKL. J was trimmed by 4 bases and V by 4 bases; bases with no gene match: 7. The CDR3: CASSLQAGGNYNEQFF. The DNA of the CDR3 is TGCGCCAGCAGCCTTCAAGCGGGGGGGAATTACAATGAGCAGTTCTTC.

The chain combines TRBV9 with TRBJ1-2; D is perhaps TRBD1 (6 bases). Germline CDR1 SGDLS, CDR2 YYNGEE. This CDR3 contains 15 residues. The V end was cut by 0 bases, the J end by 2 bases, with 11 bases between. CDR3 bases: TGTGCCAGCAGCGTAGATGGACAGCCCAACTATGGCTACACCTTC. It encodes CASSVDGQPNYGYTF.

This chain joins TRBV12-5 and TRBJ2-5; D may be TRBD2 (5 bases). CDR1 and CDR2 (germline): LGHNT, FRNRAP. The V end was cut by 5 bases, the J end by 5 bases, with 12 bases between. CDR3 length: 13 residues. The CDR3 region is CASGIGGSETQYF. The CDR3 DNA sequence: TGTGCTAGTGGTATCGGAGGCTCGGAGACCCAGTACTTC. The whole variable domain, filled in from reference TRBV12-5 and TRBJ2-5, reads DARVTQTPRHKVTEMGQEVTMRCQPILGHNTVFWYRQTMMQGLELLAYFRNRAPLDDSGMPKDRFSAEMPDATLATLKIQPSEPRDSAVYFCASGIGGSETQYFGPGTRLLVL.

This clone was detected once. This rearrangement joins TRBV7-8 to TRBJ1-5; weak D call: TRBD1 (5 bases). V lost 5 bases and J lost 2, with 16 bases in between. The CDR3 spans 16 residues. Germline CDR1 SGHVS, CDR2 FQNEAQ. The CDR3 reads CASSPTGSSGNQPQHF. The CDR3 DNA reads TGTGCCAGCAGCCCTACAGGATCAAGCGGCAATCAGCCCCAGCATTTT.

The chain is built from TRBV6-4 and TRBJ1-3; the D gene is possibly TRBD1 (6 bases). The V gene's germline CDR1 is MRHNA and CDR2 SNTAGT. CDR3 length equals 14 residues. Between the trimmed V and J ends, which lost 7 bases and 2 bases, there was a span of 12 bases. Here the CDR3 DNA reads TGTGCCAGCACGATACAGGGACCTGGAAACACCATATATTTT. Protein product: CASTIQGPGNTIYF.

With respect to this clone: An end of the junction does not agree with germline; a read error may underlie this. This chain connects TRBV7-9 to TRBJ1-5; no firm D call. The CDR3 has 14 residues. Germline loops: CDR1 SEHNR, CDR2 FQNEAQ (reference sequence). In DNA form, the CDR3 reads TGTTCCAGCACCGTGGGTGGGTTGGAGCAGCCCCAGCATTTT. It codes for CSSTVGGLEQPQHF.

This chain joins TRBV6-1 and TRBJ1-1; 7 bases match TRBD1. Germline CDR1 and CDR2: MNHNS and SASEGT. V was pared by 0 bases and J by 1 base, with 2 bases of the junction left unmatched. CDR3 length: 15 amino acids. The CDR3 nucleotides are TGTGCCAGCAGTGAAGCGAACAGGGGGAACACTGAAGCTTTCTTT. Its protein product is CASSEANRGNTEAFF.